Listed here are 7 T cell receptor beta chains from one sample, sequenced in a study of neurological immune-mediated disorders. TCRdb called the 5' RACE reads again in MiXCR, with one record for every CDR3 protein. The sample holds 19,000 or so distinct CDR3 sequences, 14% seen once. The sequenced material came from CD4+ T cells from blood. The receptor set was obtained from a woman aged 55 to 70 with HTLV-1-associated myelopathy (HAM/TSP).

In its sample, this clonotype was seen many times. The chain couples TRBV5-1 to TRBJ1-3; D not resolved. Deletions cut 0 bases from V and 7 bases from J, with 14 bases between. CDR3 length: 15 residues. From germline, CDR1 is SGHRS and CDR2 YFSETQ. The DNA for the CDR3 is TGCGCCAGCAGCTTGGATCTGTTAGGGAGGAACACCATATATTTT. It is translated as CASSLDLLGRNTIYF.

This clonotype was recorded at least ten times. This rearrangement joins TRBV5-1 to TRBJ2-5; D unclear. CDR1 is SGHRS and CDR2 is YFSETQ in the germline V gene. V lost 4 bases and J 1 base, leaving 11 bases between the germline ends. This CDR3 comprises 14 residues. The CDR3 nucleotides are TGCGCCAGCAGCCCCCGGACGTCCCAAGAGACCCAGTACTTC. Protein: CASSPRTSQETQYF.

This clonotype was detected ten times or more. This chain uses TRBV5-1 with TRBJ2-2, with D unclear. The CDR3 contains 14 residues. From germline, CDR1 is SGHRS and CDR2 YFSETQ. The V end was cut by 2 bases, the J end by 3 bases, with 8 bases between. The CDR3 reads CASSLISDTGELFF. CDR3 sequence (DNA): TGCGCCAGCAGCTTAATTTCCGACACCGGGGAGCTGTTTTTT.

The sample holds many counts of this clonotype. The V gene is TRBV20-1, the J gene TRBJ2-3, with 9 bases aligning to TRBD2. Trimming cost V 0 bases and J 6 bases; bases outside gene matches: 7. This CDR3 has 15 residues. Germline-derived CDR1 and CDR2 are DFQATT and SNEGSKA (reference sequence). The CDR3 here is CSARDRAGGLDTQYF. CDR3 DNA: TGCAGTGCTAGAGATCGAGCGGGGGGCCTGGATACGCAGTATTTT.

This clonotype has at least ten counts. V is TRBV7-9 and J is TRBJ2-3; 7 positions agree with TRBD1. J gave up 2 bases and V 5 bases, and 4 bases lay outside the gene matches. CDR3 length equals 14 residues. From germline, CDR1 is SEHNR and CDR2 FQNEAQ (reference sequence). CDR3 nucleotides: TGTGCCAGCAGCCGACAGGGAATCACAGATACGCAGTATTTT. Translation: CASSRQGITDTQYF.

This rearrangement joins TRBV3-1 to TRBJ1-6; maybe TRBD1 (5 bases). The V gene's germline CDR1 is LGHDT and CDR2 YNNKEL (reference sequence). The CDR3 has 16 amino acids. Trimming pared 0 bases from V and 8 bases from J, leaving 14 bases between. For the CDR3, the DNA is TGTGCCAGCAGCCAAGAGGACCGGGGGGGAGATTCACCCCTCCACTTT. It is translated as CASSQEDRGGDSPLHF.

This clonotype was picked up many times. The chain recombines TRBV19 with TRBJ2-1; 9 bases agree with TRBD1. The CDR3 loop spans 14 amino acids. After removal of 5 bases from V and 8 bases from J, the junction contained 7 bases not matched to a gene. The germline CDR1 and CDR2 sequences are LNHDA and SQIVND (reference sequence). The CDR3 protein is CASSSPGQGYEQFF. For the CDR3, the DNA is TGTGCCAGTAGTTCACCGGGACAGGGTTATGAGCAGTTCTTC.